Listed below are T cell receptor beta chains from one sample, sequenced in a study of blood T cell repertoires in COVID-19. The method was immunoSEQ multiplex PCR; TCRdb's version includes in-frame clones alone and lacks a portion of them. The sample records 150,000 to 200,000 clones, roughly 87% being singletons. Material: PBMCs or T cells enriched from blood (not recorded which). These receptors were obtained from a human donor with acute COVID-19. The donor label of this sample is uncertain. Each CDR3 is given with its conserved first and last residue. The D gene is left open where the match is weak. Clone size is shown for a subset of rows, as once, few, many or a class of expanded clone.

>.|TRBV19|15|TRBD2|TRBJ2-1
TGTGCCAGTAGTGTACTAGCGGGCTCCTACAATGAGCAGTTCTTC
CASSVLAGSYNEQFF
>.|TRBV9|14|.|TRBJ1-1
TGTGCCAGCAACATGATCGGACAGAACACTGAAGCTTTCTTT
CASNMIGQNTEAFF
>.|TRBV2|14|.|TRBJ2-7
TGTGCAAGCCATGGGGACACCCGCTCCTACGAGCAGTACTTC
CASHGDTRSYEQYF
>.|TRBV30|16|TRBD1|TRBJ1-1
TGTGCCTGGCTGGGGGGACAGGGGGCGAAGGACACTGAAGCTTTCTTT
CAWLGGQGAKDTEAFF
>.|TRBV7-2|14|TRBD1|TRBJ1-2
TGTGCCAGCAGTCCAACAGGGGGTTACTCTGGCTACACCTTC
CASSPTGGYSGYTF
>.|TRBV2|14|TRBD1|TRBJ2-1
TGTGCCAGCAGGCCGGCAGGGGGCCTAAATGAGCAGTTCTTC
CASRPAGGLNEQFF
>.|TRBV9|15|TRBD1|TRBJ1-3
TGTGCCAGCAGTTCAGCGGACAGGGCTGGAAACACCATATATTTT
CASSSADRAGNTIYF
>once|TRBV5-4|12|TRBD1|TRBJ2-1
TGTGCCAGCAGCCCTAGGGGGCCCGAGCAGTTCTTC
CASSPRGPEQFF
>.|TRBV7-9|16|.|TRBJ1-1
TGTGCCAGCAGCTTCGGGACAACCCTGATGAACACTGAAGCTTTCTTT
CASSFGTTLMNTEAFF
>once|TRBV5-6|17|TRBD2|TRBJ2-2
TGTGCCAGCAGCCAACTAGCGGGGGGGCCCGGCACCGGGGAGCTGTTTTTT
CASSQLAGGPGTGELFF
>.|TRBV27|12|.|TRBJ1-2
TGTGCCAGCAGTGCCGGGGGGTATGGCTACACCTTC
CASSAGGYGYTF
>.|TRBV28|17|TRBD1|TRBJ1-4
TGTGCCAGCAGACCTCAGACAGGGGAGTCGCCTAATGAAAAACTGTTTTTT
CASRPQTGESPNEKLFF
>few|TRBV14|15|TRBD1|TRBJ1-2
TGTGCCAGCAGCCGCTTAGACAGGGGAAGCGATGGCTACACCTTC
CASSRLDRGSDGYTF
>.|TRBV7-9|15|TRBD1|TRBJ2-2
TGTGCCAGCAGGGATGGGACAGGGAGGACCGGGGAGCTGTTTTTT
CASRDGTGRTGELFF
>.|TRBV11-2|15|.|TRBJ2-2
TGTGCCAGCAGCCCCCGGGTCTCGGGAACCGGGGAGCTGTTTTTT
CASSPRVSGTGELFF
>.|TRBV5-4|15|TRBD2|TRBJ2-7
TGTGCCAGCAGCCCGGACCGGCGGGGGGGCCACGAGCAGTACTTC
CASSPDRRGGHEQYF
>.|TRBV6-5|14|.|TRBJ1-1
TGTGCCAGCAGTTACAAGGGGTGGAACACTGAAGCTTTCTTT
CASSYKGWNTEAFF
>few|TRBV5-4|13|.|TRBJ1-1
TGTGCCAGCAGCTTCGGGACACTCACTGAAGCTTTCTTT
CASSFGTLTEAFF
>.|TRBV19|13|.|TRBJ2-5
TGTGCCAGTAGTACCCGGGATCGAGAGACCCAGTACTTC
CASSTRDRETQYF
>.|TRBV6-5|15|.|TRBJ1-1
TGTGCCAGCAGTTTACAGGGAAGTCGTTACACTGAAGCTTTCTTT
CASSLQGSRYTEAFF
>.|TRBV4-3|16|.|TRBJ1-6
TGCGCCAGCAGCCAAGGGCATTCAGGGGCAACTTCACCCCTCCACTTT
CASSQGHSGATSPLHF
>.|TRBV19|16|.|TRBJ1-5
TGTGCCAGTGAACGTTTGGGCAGGGGAAATAATCAGCCCCAGCATTTT
CASERLGRGNNQPQHF
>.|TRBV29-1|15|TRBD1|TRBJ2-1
TGCAGCGTTGAATGGGCCGGGACAGGGACGGATGAGCAGTTCTTC
CSVEWAGTGTDEQFF
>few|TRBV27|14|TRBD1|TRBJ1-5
TGTGCCAGCAGGGAGACAGGGGGCAATCAGCCCCAGCATTTT
CASRETGGNQPQHF
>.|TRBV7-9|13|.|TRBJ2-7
TGTGCCAGCAGCCTACGACAGGGAGGCGAGCAGTACTTC
CASSLRQGGEQYF
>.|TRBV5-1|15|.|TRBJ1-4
TGCGCCAGCAGCTTAAGTATGAGGGCTAATGAAAAACTGTTTTTT
CASSLSMRANEKLFF
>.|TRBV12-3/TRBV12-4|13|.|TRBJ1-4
TGTGCCAGCAGTTATGGGCTGGTGGGAAAACTGTTTTTT
CASSYGLVGKLFF
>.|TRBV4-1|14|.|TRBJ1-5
TGCGCCAGCAGCCAAGAAGGGGCCTGGGGGCCCCAGCATTTT
CASSQEGAWGPQHF
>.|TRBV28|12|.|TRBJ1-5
TGTGCCAGCAGTGCAGGGATTCAGCCCCAGCATTTT
CASSAGIQPQHF
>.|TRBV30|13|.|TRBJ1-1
TGTGCCTGGAGTACGAGATCGAACACTGAAGCTTTCTTT
CAWSTRSNTEAFF
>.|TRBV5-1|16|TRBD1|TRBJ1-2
TGCGCCAGCAGCGAGGCCACAGGGGGCAACCACTATGGCTACACCTTC
CASSEATGGNHYGYTF
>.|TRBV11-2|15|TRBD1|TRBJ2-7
TGTGCCAGCAGCGATCCGGGACAGGGGTCCTACGAGCAGTACTTC
CASSDPGQGSYEQYF
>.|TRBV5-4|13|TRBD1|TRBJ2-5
TGTGCCAGCAGCTGGGACAGGGAAGAGACCCAGTACTTC
CASSWDREETQYF
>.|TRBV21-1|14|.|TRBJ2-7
TGTGCCAGCAGCAAAGATCAGGGTCACCACGAGCAGTACTTC
CASSKDQGHHEQYF
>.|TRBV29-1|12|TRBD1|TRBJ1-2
TGCAGCGTTGAAATACAGGGGCGCGGCTACACCTTC
CSVEIQGRGYTF
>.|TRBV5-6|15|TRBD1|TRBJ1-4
TGTGCCAGCAGTTTCTTGACAGGGGATGCTGAAAAACTGTTTTTT
CASSFLTGDAEKLFF
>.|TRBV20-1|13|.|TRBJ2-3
TGCAGTGCTAGTAGCGGCAGCACAGATACGCAGTATTTT
CSASSGSTDTQYF
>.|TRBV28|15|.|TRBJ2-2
TGTGCCAGCAGTTTATTGGGGGCAACGGACGGGGAGCTGTTTTTT
CASSLLGATDGELFF
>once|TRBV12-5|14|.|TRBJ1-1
TGTGCTAGTGGTACGACATTGAGGAACACTGAAGCTTTCTTT
CASGTTLRNTEAFF
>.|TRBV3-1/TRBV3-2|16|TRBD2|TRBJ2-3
TGTGCCAGCAGCCAAGATTTCCGACTAGCGAGAGATACGCAGTATTTT
CASSQDFRLARDTQYF
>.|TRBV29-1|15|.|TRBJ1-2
TGCAGCGTTGAGGACAGCACCCACGTAAACTATGGCTACACCTTC
CSVEDSTHVNYGYTF
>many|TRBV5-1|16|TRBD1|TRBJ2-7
TGCGCCAGCAGCTTGGAGGGGACAGGGATTGCGTACGAGCAGTACTTC
CASSLEGTGIAYEQYF
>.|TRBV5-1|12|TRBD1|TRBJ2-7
TGCGCCAGCAGTAACCAGGGGGTAAAGCAGTACTTC
CASSNQGVKQYF
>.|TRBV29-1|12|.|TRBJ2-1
TGCAGCGTCGGGGACTTTCTCGATGAGCAGTTCTTC
CSVGDFLDEQFF
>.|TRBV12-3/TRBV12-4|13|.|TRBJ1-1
TGTGCCAGCAGTTTTCTGGAGGGCACTGAAGCTTTCTTT
CASSFLEGTEAFF
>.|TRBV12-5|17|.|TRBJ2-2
TGTGCTAGTGGTTTGGTACTTGGGCAGTTGAACACCGGGGAGCTGTTTTTT
CASGLVLGQLNTGELFF